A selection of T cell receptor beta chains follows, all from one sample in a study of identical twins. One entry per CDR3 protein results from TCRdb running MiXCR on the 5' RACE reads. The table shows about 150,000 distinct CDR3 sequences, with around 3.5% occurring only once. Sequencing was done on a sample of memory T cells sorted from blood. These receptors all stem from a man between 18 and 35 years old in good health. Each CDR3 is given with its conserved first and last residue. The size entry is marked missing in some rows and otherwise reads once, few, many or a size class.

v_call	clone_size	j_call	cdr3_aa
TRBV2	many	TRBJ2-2	CASSEVVTGELFF
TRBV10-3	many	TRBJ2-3	CAISEKVSSTGTDTQYF
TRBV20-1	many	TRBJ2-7	CSARGDRAAYEQYF
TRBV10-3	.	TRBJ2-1	CAIRPPGPRGDEQFF
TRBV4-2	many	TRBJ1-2	CASSQDPEGSGGYTF
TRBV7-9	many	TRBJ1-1	CASSLARGQNTEAFF
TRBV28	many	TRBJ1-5	CASSLSPWAGVGNQPQHF
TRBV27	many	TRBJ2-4	CASSLFVENIQYF
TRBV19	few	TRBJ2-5	CASSIRGPETQYF
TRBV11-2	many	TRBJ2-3	CASSFVTSGTDTQYF
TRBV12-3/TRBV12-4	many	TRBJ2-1	CASSLGSPKPEQFF
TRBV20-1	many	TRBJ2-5	CSAEGLAGVETQYF
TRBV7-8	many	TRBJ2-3	CASSLAGHVDTDTQYF
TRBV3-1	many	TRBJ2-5	CASSYDLPRETQYF
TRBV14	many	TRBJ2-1	CATSDRYNEQFF
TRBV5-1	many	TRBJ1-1	CASSLGVTGGYTEAFF
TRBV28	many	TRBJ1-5	CASSPIGDPVRQPQHF